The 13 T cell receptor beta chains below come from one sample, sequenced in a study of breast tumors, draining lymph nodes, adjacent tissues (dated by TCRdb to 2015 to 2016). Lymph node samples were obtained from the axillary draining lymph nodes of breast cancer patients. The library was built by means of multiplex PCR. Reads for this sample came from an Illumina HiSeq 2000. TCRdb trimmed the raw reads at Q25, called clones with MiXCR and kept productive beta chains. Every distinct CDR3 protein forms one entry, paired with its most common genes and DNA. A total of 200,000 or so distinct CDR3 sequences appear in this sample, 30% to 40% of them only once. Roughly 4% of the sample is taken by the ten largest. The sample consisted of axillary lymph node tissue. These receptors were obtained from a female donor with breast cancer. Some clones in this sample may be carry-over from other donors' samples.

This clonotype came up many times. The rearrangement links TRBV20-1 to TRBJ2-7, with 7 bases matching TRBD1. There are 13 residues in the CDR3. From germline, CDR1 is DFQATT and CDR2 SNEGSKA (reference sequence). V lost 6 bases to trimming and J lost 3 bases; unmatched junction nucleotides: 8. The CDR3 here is CSAIGTAFYEQYF. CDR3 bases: TGCAGTGCGATCGGGACAGCCTTCTACGAGCAGTACTTC.

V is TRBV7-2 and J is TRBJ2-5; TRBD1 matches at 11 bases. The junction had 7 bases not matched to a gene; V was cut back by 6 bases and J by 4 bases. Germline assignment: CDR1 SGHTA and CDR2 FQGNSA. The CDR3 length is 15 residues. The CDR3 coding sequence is TGTGCCAGCAGGTCGGGACAGGGGGAGGGAGAGACCCAGTACTTC. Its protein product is CASRSGQGEGETQYF.

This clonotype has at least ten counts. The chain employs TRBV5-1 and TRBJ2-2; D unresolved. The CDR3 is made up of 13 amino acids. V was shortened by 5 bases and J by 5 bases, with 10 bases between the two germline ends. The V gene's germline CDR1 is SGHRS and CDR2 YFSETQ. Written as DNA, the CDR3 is TGCGCCAGCAGTCCATACGTGACCGGGGAGCTGTTTTTT. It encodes CASSPYVTGELFF.

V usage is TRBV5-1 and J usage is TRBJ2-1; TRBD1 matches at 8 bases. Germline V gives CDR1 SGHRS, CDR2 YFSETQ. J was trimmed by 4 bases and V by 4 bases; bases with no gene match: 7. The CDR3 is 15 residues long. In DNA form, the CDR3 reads TGCGCCAGCAGCCAAGGACAGGGCGATTACAATGAGCAGTTCTTC. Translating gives CASSQGQGDYNEQFF.

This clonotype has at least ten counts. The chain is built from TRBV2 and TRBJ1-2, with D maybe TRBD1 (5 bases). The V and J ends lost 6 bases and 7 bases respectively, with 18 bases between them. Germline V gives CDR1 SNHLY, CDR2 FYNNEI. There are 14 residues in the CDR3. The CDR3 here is CASSDKGSTGGYTF. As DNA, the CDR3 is TGTGCCAGCAGCGACAAGGGGTCAACGGGTGGCTACACCTTC.

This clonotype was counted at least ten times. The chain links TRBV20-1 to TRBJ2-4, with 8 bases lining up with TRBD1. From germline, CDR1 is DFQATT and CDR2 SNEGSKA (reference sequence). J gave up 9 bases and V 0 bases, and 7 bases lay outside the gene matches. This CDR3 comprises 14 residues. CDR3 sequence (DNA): TGCAGTGCTAGAGACACCGGACAGGGTAGCATTCAGTACTTC. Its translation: CSARDTGQGSIQYF.

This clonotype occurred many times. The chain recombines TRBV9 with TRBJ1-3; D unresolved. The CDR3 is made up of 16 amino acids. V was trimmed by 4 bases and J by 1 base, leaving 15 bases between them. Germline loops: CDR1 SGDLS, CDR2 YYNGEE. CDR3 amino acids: CASSSGLTLSGNTIYF. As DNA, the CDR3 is TGTGCCAGCAGCAGCGGACTGACTCTTTCTGGAAACACCATATATTTT.

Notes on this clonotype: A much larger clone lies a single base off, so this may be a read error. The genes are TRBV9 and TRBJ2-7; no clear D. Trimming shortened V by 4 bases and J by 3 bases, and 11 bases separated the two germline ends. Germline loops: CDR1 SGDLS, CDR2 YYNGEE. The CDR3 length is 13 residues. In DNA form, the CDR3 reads TGTGCCAGCAGCCGGCCCCCCCTCTACGAGCAGTACTTC. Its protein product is CASSRPPLYEQYF.

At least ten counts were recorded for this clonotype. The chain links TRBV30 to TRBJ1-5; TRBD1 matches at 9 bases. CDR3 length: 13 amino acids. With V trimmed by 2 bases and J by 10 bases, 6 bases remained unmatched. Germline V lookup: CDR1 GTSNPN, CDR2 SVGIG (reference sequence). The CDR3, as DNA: TGTGCCTGGAGTTCGACAGGGGGAAAACCCCAGCATTTT. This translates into CAWSSTGGKPQHF.

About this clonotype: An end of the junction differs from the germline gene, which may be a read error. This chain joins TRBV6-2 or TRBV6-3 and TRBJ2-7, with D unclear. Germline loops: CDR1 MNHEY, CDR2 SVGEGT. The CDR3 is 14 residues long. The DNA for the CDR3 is TGTGCCAGCATTGGCTCGTGGAGCTCCTTCGAGCAGTACTTC. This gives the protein CASIGSWSSFEQYF.

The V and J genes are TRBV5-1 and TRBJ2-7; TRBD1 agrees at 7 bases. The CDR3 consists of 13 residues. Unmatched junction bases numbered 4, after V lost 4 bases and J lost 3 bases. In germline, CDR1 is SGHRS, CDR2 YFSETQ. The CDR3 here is CASSMTGNYEQYF. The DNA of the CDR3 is TGCGCCAGCAGCATGACAGGGAACTACGAGCAGTACTTC. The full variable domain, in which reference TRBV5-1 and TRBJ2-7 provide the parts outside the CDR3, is KAGVTQTPRYLIKTRGQQVTLSCSPISGHRSVSWYQQTPGQGLQFLFEYFSETQRNKGNFPGRFSGRQFSNSRSEMNVSTLELGDSALYLCASSMTGNYEQYFGPGTRLTVT.

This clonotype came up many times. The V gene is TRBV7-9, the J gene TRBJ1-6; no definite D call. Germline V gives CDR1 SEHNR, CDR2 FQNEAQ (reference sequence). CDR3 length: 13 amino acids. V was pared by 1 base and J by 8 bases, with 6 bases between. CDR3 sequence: CASSLEPDSPLHF. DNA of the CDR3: TGTGCCAGCAGCTTAGAGCCGGATTCACCCCTCCACTTT.

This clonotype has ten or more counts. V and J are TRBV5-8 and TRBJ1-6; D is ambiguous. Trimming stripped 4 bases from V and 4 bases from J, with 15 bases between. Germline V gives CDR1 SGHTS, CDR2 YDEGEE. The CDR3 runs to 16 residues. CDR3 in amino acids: CASSPEPHSYNSPLHF. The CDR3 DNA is TGTGCCAGCAGCCCGGAGCCGCACTCTTATAATTCACCCCTCCACTTT. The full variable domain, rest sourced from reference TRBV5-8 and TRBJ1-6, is EAGVTQSPTHLIKTRGQQATLRCSPISGHTSVYWYQQALGLGLQFLLWYDEGEERNRGNFPPRFSGRQFPNYSSELNVNALELEDSALYLCASSPEPHSYNSPLHFGNGTRLTVT.